This T cell receptor (beta chain) emerged from a study of regulatory T cells in long-lasting Graves disease. Researchers made TCR beta libraries by using iRepertoire HTBI primers and running Arm-PCR on CDR3 regions. MiXCR, run by TCRdb on the multiplex PCR reads, gives a single entry per CDR3 protein. The sample yields 700,000 or so distinct CDR3 sequences, 30% seen once. Time point specified: persistent/refractory GD, antithyroid drugs over 5 years with positive TRAb. With RNA extracted from PBMCs as input, the TCR library was made. CDR1 and CDR2 from the germline V gene are SGHAT and FQDESV (reference sequence). V lost 3 bases and J lost 0, with 8 bases in between. The CDR3 is 14 amino acids. In its sample, this clonotype was seen many times.

The TCR was taken from a female donor with Graves disease. Specimen: peripheral blood mononuclear cells (PBMCs), collected when the disease was refractory, from a patient treated with antithyroid drugs. The gene calls are TRBV11-1 and TRBJ2-5; D is undetermined. The CDR3 loop reads CASSLEQYQETQYF. DNA for the CDR3: TGTGCCAGCAGCTTGGAACAGTACCAAGAGACCCAGTACTTC. Together with reference TRBV11-1 and TRBJ2-5, the CDR3 gives the full variable domain: EAEVAQSPRYKITEKSQAVAFWCDPISGHATLYWYRQILGQGPELLVQFQDESVVDDSQLPKDRFSAERLKGVDSTLKIQPAELGDSAMYLCASSLEQYQETQYFGPGTRLLVL.